Shown below are 14 T cell receptor beta chains from a single sample sequenced in a study of T cell repertoires in cytomegalovirus infection. TCRdb called the reads again in MiXCR, with one record for every CDR3 protein. The sample carries roughly 310,000 distinct CDR3 sequences, 17% recorded once. Sequencing was carried out using PBMCs. The receptors originated from a human donor in good health (CMV status not recorded). Some clones in this sample may be carry-over from other donors' samples.

The rearrangement joins TRBV29-1 to TRBJ1-3, with D tentatively TRBD1 (5 bases). The CDR3 has 15 residues. The ends were cut back, 6 bases at V and 0 bases at J, with 15 bases in the middle. Germline V gene sequence: CDR1 SQVTM, CDR2 ANQGSEA. The CDR3 region has the DNA TGCAGCGTCAAGACAGTACCTAGCTCTGGAAACACCATATATTTT. Residues: CSVKTVPSSGNTIYF.

This clonotype was observed many times. J is TRBJ1-3 and V is TRBV7-2, with D perhaps matching TRBD1 (5 bases). Germline CDR1 reads SGHTA; CDR2 reads FQGNSA. This CDR3 region has 17 residues. V lost 2 bases to trimming and J lost 0 bases, with 14 bases between them. The CDR3 spells CASSLSPAGSSGNTIYF. The CDR3 DNA reads TGTGCCAGCAGCTTATCCCCTGCAGGGAGCTCTGGAAACACCATATATTTT. Complete variable domain (other parts from reference TRBV7-2 and TRBJ1-3): GAGVSQSPSNKVTEKGKDVELRCDPISGHTALYWYRQSLGQGLEFLIYFQGNSAPDKSGLPSDRFSAERTGGSVSTLTIQRTQQEDSAVYLCASSLSPAGSSGNTIYFGEGSWLTVV.

This clonotype turned up a few times. V and J are TRBV4-2 and TRBJ2-5; TRBD2 matches 8 bases. The CDR3 sequence is 16 residues long. From germline, CDR1 is LGHNA and CDR2 YNFKEQ. Germline trimming cut 0 bases from V and 4 bases from J; bases unmatched to any gene: 7. The DNA of the CDR3 is TGTGCCAGCAGCCAAGATAAGGGTAGCGGGGTAGAGACCCAGTACTTC. This encodes CASSQDKGSGVETQYF.

The chain uses TRBV19 and TRBJ1-1; D is unresolved. Germline V gene sequence: CDR1 LNHDA, CDR2 SQIVND (reference sequence). V shed 4 bases and J shed 0 bases, with 12 bases lying between them. There are 15 residues in the CDR3. DNA for the CDR3: TGTGCCAGTAGTACCGCGGCGGGAATGAACACTGAAGCTTTCTTT. Protein product: CASSTAAGMNTEAFF.

This clonotype was recorded at least ten times. This chain joins TRBV5-6 and TRBJ2-5; D is unclear. Trimming cost V 4 bases and J 2 bases, with 12 bases left between them. Germline assignment: CDR1 SGHDT and CDR2 YYEEEE. The CDR3 runs to 14 residues. The CDR3 sequence: CASSAVLTQETQYF. CDR3 bases: TGTGCCAGCAGCGCGGTGCTGACACAAGAGACCCAGTACTTC.

The genes are TRBV24-1 and TRBJ2-3; D perhaps matches TRBD1 (6 bases). V shed 3 bases and J shed 1 base, with 10 bases lying between them. Germline-derived CDR1 and CDR2 are KGHDR and SFDVKD. This CDR3 is built from 15 residues. CDR3 coding DNA: TGTGCCACCAGTGATGGGGCAGGGGGCACAGATACGCAGTATTTT. This gives the protein CATSDGAGGTDTQYF.

The chain couples TRBV10-3 to TRBJ1-1; the D is unclear. V lost 6 bases and J lost 3, with 14 bases in between. CDR1 and CDR2 (germline): ENHRY, SYGVKD. The CDR3 extends over 14 amino acids. The CDR3 DNA reads as TGTGCCATCAGATTGACCAAAGAGGACACTGAAGCTTTCTTT. Its protein is CAIRLTKEDTEAFF.

In this sample, this clonotype turned up many times. The CDR3 nucleotides are TGTGCCAGCAGAACGGGACAAGCTGAAGCTTTCTTT. Its translation: CASRTGQAEAFF. The chain recombines TRBV6-1 with TRBJ1-1, with D maybe TRBD1 (6 bases). The CDR3 is made up of 12 amino acids. Germline V CDR1 and CDR2: MNHNS, SASEGT. The V end was cut by 6 bases, the J end by 6 bases, with 11 bases between.

This clonotype was seen many times. This rearrangement joins TRBV7-2 to TRBJ1-2; possible D gene TRBD1, 5 bases. The germline gives CDR1 SGHTA, CDR2 FQGNSA. The CDR3 extends over 14 amino acids. V gave up 1 base and J gave up 8 bases, with 14 bases separating them. The CDR3 sequence is CASSLELGGYGYTF. CDR3 DNA: TGTGCCAGCAGCTTAGAGTTGGGGGGATACGGCTACACCTTC.

This clonotype occurred many times. V is TRBV7-9 and J is TRBJ2-1; TRBD2 matches at 7 bases. V shed 2 bases and J 9 bases; nucleotides not matched to a gene: 7. The CDR3 runs 14 residues. Germline values: CDR1 SEHNR, CDR2 FQNEAQ (reference sequence). CDR3 residues: CASSLLALAAEQFF. The CDR3 region has the DNA TGTGCCAGCAGCTTATTGGCTCTAGCGGCTGAGCAGTTCTTC.

The chain is built from TRBV6-2 or TRBV6-3 and TRBJ1-6; D is unresolved. The CDR3 contains 14 residues. Germline V CDR1 and CDR2: MNHEY, SVGEGT. Trimming removed 4 bases at V and 9 bases at J, with 13 bases between. CDR3 sequence reads: CASSSAGSLSPLHF. The CDR3 DNA reads TGTGCCAGCAGTTCCGCAGGTTCCCTTTCACCCCTCCACTTT.

This clonotype was seen ten or more times. The chain carries TRBV7-2 and TRBJ2-2, with TRBD1 matching 8 bases. There are 16 residues in the CDR3. V lost 2 bases to trimming and J lost 4 bases; unmatched junction nucleotides: 6. The germline CDR1 and CDR2 sequences are SGHTA and FQGNSA. As DNA, the CDR3 is TGTGCCAGCAGCTTACTCTCACAGGGGGGCACCGGGGAGCTGTTTTTT. Protein: CASSLLSQGGTGELFF.

There are many counts of this clonotype. V is TRBV7-2 and J is TRBJ2-2, with D hard to call. This CDR3 is 12 amino acids long. The V end was cut by 5 bases, the J end by 8 bases, with 9 bases between. CDR1 is SGHTA and CDR2 is FQGNSA in the germline V gene. CDR3 sequence: CASSPNAGELFF. CDR3 DNA sequence: TGTGCCAGCAGCCCCAACGCTGGGGAGCTGTTTTTT. The full variable domain, its missing parts supplied by reference TRBV7-2 and TRBJ2-2, is GAGVSQSPSNKVTEKGKDVELRCDPISGHTALYWYRQSLGQGLEFLIYFQGNSAPDKSGLPSDRFSAERTGGSVSTLTIQRTQQEDSAVYLCASSPNAGELFFGEGSRLTVL.

This clonotype showed up many times. The rearrangement joins TRBV7-9 to TRBJ1-1; no clear D gene. CDR3 size: 13 residues. Trimming pared 5 bases from V and 9 bases from J, leaving 16 bases between. The germline CDR1 and CDR2 sequences are SEHNR and FQNEAQ (reference sequence). In nucleotides, the CDR3 is TGTGCCAGCAGCACCGAGAACTTCGGAAAAGCTTTCTTT. It encodes CASSTENFGKAFF.